The entry below describes one T cell receptor beta chain. Its target is not known. The whole isolated RNA underwent reverse transcription, so sequencing captured expressed TCRB transcripts. Libraries were prepared by immunoSEQ multiplex PCR; TCRdb keeps only in-frame clonotypes and omits some of them. The repertoire holds about 270,000 clones, with 14% as singletons. These data belong to a study of beta chain features in type 1 diabetes. Overall study context: Sorted cells from all samples, numbering 107,917,701, were examined. Study-level results: Significant though moderate, a shortening of TCRB CDR3s appeared in all four CD4+ subsets of Type 1 diabetes patients.

CDR3 size: 16 residues. Looked up from germline, CDR1 is ENHRY and CDR2 is SYGVKD. V lost 6 bases to trimming and J lost 4 bases; unmatched junction nucleotides: 9. Sequences were obtained from naive CD4+ T cells from blood. This chain links TRBV10-3 with TRBJ2-1; TRBD2 aligns across 10 bases. The clonotype was recovered from a man aged 25 to 45 with type 1 diabetes. In DNA form, the CDR3 reads TGTGCCATCAGGGATACCGGGACTAGCGTATACAATGAGCAGTTCTTC. It translates to CAIRDTGTSVYNEQFF.